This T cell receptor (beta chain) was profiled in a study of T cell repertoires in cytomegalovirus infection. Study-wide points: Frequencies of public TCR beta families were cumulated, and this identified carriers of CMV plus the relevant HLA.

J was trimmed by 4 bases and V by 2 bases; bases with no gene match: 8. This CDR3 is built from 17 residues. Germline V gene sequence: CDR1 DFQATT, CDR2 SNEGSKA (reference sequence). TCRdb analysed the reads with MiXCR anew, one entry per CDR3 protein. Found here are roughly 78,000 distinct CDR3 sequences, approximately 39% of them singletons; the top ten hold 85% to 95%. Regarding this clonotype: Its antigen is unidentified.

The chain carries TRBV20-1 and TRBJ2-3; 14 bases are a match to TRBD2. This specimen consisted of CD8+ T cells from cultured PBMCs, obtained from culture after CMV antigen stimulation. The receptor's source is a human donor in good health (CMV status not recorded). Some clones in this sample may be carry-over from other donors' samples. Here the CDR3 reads CSARTGTSGGEPDTQYF. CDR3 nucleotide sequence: TGCAGTGCTAGAACAGGGACTAGCGGGGGTGAACCAGATACGCAGTATTTT.